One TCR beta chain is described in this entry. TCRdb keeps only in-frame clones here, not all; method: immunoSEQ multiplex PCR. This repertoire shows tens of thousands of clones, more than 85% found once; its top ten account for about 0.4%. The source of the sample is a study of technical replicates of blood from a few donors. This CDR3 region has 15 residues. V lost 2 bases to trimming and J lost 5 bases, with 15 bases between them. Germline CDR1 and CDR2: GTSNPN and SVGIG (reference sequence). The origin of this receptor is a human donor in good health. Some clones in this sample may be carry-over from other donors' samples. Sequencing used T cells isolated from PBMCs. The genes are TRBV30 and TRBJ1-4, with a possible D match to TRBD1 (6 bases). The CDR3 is CAWSPLTGQNEKLFF. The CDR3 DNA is TGTGCCTGGAGTCCCCTGACAGGTCAGAATGAAAAACTGTTTTTT.